A single T cell receptor (beta chain) is shown here with its context. Its antigen remains unidentified. This sample was taken from a study of primary melanoma T cells and metastatic recurrence. General observations from the study: Combined with tumor thickness, T-cell fraction reportedly beat other histopathological additions.

The assay was immunoSEQ multiplex PCR, and TCRdb's table has in-frame clones only and misses some. The sample consists of 170 or so clones, 94% of them appearing once. Each patient's primary melanoma had been removed surgically, with risk of metastatic recurrence. Looked up from germline, CDR1 is LNHDA and CDR2 is SQIVND (reference sequence). This CDR3 is built from 15 residues. V dropped 6 bases and J dropped 3; count of bases not matched to a gene: 4. The clonotype originates from a human donor with melanoma. The sample comprised melanoma tumor tissue. The rearrangement joins TRBV19 to TRBJ2-2; 10 bases agree with TRBD1. The DNA of the CDR3 is TGTGCCAGTAGGGAGGGGACAGGGGACACCGGGGAGCTGTTTTTT. Translation gives CASREGTGDTGELFF.